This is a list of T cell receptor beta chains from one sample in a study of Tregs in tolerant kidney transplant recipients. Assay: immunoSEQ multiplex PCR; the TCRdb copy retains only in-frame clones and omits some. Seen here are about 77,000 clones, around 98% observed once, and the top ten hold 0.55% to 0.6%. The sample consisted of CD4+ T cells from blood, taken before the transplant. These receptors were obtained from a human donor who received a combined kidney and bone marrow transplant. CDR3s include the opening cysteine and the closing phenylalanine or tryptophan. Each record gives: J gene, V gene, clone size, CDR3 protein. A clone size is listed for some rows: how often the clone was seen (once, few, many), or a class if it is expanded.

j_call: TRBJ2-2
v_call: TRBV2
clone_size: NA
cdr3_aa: CASSEGGWREGDTGELFF

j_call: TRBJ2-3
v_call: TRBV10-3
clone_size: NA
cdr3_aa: CAISVSGTGGPDTQYF

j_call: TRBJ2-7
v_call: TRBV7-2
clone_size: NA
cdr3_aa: CASSSRDYEQYF

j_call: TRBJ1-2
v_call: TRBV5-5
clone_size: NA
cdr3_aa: CASSLQGTLSYGYTF

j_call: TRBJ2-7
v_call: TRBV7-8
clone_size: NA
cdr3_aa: CASSFELAGAQTYEQYF

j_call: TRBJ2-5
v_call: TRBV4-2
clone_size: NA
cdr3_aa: CASSQDNRLAGPETQYF

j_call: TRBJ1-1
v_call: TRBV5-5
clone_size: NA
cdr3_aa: CASSLPKTGNTEAFF

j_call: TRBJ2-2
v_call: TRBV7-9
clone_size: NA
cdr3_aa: CARDRENTGELFF

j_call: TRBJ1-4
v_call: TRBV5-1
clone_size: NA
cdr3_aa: CASSLDLVGTGDEKLFF

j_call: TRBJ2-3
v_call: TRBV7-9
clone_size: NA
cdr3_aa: CAIGTSGTDTQYF

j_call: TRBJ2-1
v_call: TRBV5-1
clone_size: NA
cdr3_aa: CASSLGAGTYNEQFF

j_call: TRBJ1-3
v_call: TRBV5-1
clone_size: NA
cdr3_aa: CASSLGFGLNSGNTIYF

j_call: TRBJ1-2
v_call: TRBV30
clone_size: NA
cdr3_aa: CAWSVSLIGGTVPTEGYTF

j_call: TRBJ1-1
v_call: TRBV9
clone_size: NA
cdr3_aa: CASSSRASNTEAFF

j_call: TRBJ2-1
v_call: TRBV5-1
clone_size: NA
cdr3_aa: CASSLEGKTYNEQFF

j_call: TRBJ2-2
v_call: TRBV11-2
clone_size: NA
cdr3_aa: CASSLGTGLSGELFF

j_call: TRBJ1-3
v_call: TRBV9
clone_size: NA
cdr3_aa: CASSVAGGLPGNTIYF

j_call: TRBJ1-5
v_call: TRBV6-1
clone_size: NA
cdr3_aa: CASTGTAMDRRHF

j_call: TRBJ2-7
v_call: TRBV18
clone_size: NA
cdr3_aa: CASSLADYYEQYF

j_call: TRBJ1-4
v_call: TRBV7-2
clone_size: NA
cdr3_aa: CASSLWGQVNEKLFF

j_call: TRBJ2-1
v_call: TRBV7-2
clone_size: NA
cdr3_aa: CASSQRQMITYNEQFF

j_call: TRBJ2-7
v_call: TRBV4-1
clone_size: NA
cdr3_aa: CASSQLAGGPYEQYF

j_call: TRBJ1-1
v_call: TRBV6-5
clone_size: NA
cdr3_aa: CASRRQALNTEAFF

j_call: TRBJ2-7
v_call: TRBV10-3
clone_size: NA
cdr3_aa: CATSHGDYEQYF

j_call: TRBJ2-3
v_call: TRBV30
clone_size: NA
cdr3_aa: CAWSDGTIKGDTQYF

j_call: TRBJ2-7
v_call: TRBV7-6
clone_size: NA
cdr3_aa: CASSSPGGSYEQYF

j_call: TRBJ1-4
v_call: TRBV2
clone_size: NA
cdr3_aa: CASRDTTGVWDEKLFF

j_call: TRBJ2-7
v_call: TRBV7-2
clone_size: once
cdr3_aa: CASSPRGDPGMIYEQYF

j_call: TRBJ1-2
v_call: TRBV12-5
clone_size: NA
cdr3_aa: CASGNLRVVGYTF

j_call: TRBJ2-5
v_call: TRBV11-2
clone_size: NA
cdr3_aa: CASTRGSQETQYF

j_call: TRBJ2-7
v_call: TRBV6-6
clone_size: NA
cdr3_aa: CASSYGQSSYEQYF

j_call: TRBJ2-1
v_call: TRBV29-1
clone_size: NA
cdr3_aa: CSVSDYPIHNEQFF

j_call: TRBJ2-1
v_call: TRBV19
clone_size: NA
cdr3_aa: CASSTSFRENEQFF

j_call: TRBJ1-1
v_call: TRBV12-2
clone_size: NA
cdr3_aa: CASRLVFSGPNTEAFF

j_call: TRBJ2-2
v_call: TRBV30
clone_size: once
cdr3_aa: CAWATGTVNTGELFF

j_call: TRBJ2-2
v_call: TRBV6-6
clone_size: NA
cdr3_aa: CASSLKGPGELFF

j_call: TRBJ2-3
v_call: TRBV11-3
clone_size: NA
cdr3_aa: CASSSSLSTDTQYF

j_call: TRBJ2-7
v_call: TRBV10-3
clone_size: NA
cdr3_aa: CAISTSLAGPYEQYF

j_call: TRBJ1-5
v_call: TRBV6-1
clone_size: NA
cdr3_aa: CASSETGVFGQPQHF

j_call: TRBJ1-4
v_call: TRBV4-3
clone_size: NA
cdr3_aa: CASSQGGGLVEKLFF

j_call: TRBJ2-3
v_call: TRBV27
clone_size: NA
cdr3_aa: CASSRQLETSGRGDTQYF

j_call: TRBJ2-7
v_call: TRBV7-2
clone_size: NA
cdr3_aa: CASSLVSSGAYEQYF

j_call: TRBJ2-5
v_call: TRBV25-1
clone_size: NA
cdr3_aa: CASSERGVWQETQYF

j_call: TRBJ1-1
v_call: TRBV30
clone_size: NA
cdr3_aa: CALGQGLNTEAFF

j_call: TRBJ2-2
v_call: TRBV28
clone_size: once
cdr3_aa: CASIRTQYTGELFF

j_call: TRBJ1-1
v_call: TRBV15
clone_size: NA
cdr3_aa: CATSGQGNTEAFF

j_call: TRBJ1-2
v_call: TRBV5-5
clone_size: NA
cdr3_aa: CASSSSGGSYGYTF

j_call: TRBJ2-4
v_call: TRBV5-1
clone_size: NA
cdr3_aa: CASSLLTGVQNIQYF

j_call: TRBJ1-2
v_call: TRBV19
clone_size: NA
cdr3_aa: CASQRKAGYGYTF

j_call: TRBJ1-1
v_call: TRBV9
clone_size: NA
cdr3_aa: CASSATYREVAFF

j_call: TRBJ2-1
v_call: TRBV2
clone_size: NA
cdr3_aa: CASIAGTAHNEQFF

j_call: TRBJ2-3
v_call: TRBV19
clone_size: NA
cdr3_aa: CASSRAGGGTDTQYF

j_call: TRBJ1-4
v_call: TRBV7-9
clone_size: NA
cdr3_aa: CASSPQSANEKLFF

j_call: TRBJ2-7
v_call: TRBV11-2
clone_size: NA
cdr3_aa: CASSPLHEQYF

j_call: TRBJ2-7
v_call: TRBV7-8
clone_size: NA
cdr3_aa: CASSLAAVSYEQYF